Listed below are T cell receptor beta chains from one sample, sequenced in a study of blood T cell repertoires in COVID-19. Repertoires were generated with immunoSEQ multiplex PCR, while TCRdb's copy carries only in-frame clones and drops some. The table has roughly 180,000 clones, 65% to 90% seen once. The source material was peripheral blood. Source of these receptors: a man in his sixties with acute or convalescent COVID-19. Both conserved end residues are part of each CDR3. A D gene is named only where the DNA matches it firmly. Clone sizes are given selectively: once, few, many, or a class where the clone is expanded.

D gene: TRBD1; clone size: once; V gene: TRBV10-2; CDR3 protein: CATEPGTGGPYEQYF
D gene: .; clone size: .; V gene: TRBV2; CDR3 protein: CASSAGEYTEAFF
D gene: .; clone size: .; V gene: TRBV5-8; CDR3 protein: CASSFFGGRIEKLFF
D gene: .; clone size: .; V gene: TRBV28; CDR3 protein: CASSRGTGTEAFF
D gene: TRBD1; clone size: .; V gene: TRBV7-3; CDR3 protein: CASGTGTANTGELFF
D gene: TRBD1; clone size: few; V gene: TRBV7-8; CDR3 protein: CASSIRGRGGELFF
D gene: TRBD2; clone size: .; V gene: TRBV7-8; CDR3 protein: CASSSLGLAGGEVKFF
D gene: TRBD2; clone size: few; V gene: TRBV6-6; CDR3 protein: CASTGGGHLLNEQFF
D gene: .; clone size: .; V gene: TRBV9; CDR3 protein: CASSVAGTPQETQYF
D gene: TRBD2; clone size: .; V gene: TRBV12-3/TRBV12-4; CDR3 protein: CASSGTSGYEQYF
D gene: .; clone size: few; V gene: TRBV19; CDR3 protein: CASKSWSTEAFF
D gene: TRBD1; clone size: .; V gene: TRBV7-2; CDR3 protein: CASSFQGGFQAFF
D gene: TRBD1; clone size: .; V gene: TRBV27; CDR3 protein: CASRDLRTGGNSPLHF
D gene: .; clone size: .; V gene: TRBV5-1; CDR3 protein: CASSSVGLYGYTF
D gene: TRBD2; clone size: .; V gene: TRBV5-1; CDR3 protein: CASSSGLAAYQETQYF
D gene: TRBD1; clone size: .; V gene: TRBV2; CDR3 protein: CASRGQGNYGYTF
D gene: .; clone size: once; V gene: TRBV11-2; CDR3 protein: CATLTLGGGEQYF
D gene: .; clone size: .; V gene: TRBV6-6; CDR3 protein: CASSQPDRRNTEAFF
D gene: .; clone size: .; V gene: TRBV19; CDR3 protein: CASRYGPNTGELFF
D gene: .; clone size: .; V gene: TRBV29-1; CDR3 protein: CSVRGGSGNEQFF
D gene: TRBD1; clone size: .; V gene: TRBV5-1; CDR3 protein: CASSLEGIPGQGASNYGYTF
D gene: TRBD2; clone size: .; V gene: TRBV19; CDR3 protein: CASSILAEGYEQYF
D gene: TRBD1; clone size: .; V gene: TRBV10-3; CDR3 protein: CAIKGTGVLNTEAFF
D gene: .; clone size: .; V gene: TRBV19; CDR3 protein: CASSNRVGNTEAFF
D gene: .; clone size: .; V gene: TRBV5-1; CDR3 protein: CASGHDRSEAFF
D gene: .; clone size: .; V gene: TRBV10-3; CDR3 protein: CAISESRGGQPQHF
D gene: .; clone size: .; V gene: TRBV28; CDR3 protein: CASSFFGDQPQHF
D gene: .; clone size: .; V gene: TRBV14; CDR3 protein: CASSQVVGSSGNTIYF
D gene: .; clone size: .; V gene: TRBV6-2/TRBV6-3; CDR3 protein: CASSLGDGYTF
D gene: .; clone size: .; V gene: TRBV14; CDR3 protein: CASSQDRSRGNTEAFF
D gene: TRBD1; clone size: .; V gene: TRBV5-1; CDR3 protein: CASSPSTGTDYNEQFF
D gene: TRBD2; clone size: few; V gene: TRBV24-1; CDR3 protein: CATSARTSGKKNEQYF
D gene: TRBD2; clone size: .; V gene: TRBV7-6; CDR3 protein: CASSLERPTGTSGSWNIQYF
D gene: TRBD1; clone size: .; V gene: TRBV11-2; CDR3 protein: CASRTFGQGNTEAFF
D gene: .; clone size: .; V gene: TRBV19; CDR3 protein: CASSPVGALNYGYTF
D gene: .; clone size: few; V gene: TRBV6-2/TRBV6-3; CDR3 protein: CASSYRNQQGLSNQPQHF
D gene: .; clone size: .; V gene: TRBV15; CDR3 protein: CATSRDLVGRKEKLFF
D gene: .; clone size: .; V gene: TRBV18; CDR3 protein: CASSPPVGIDTQYF
D gene: .; clone size: once; V gene: TRBV30; CDR3 protein: CAWSAGQSGNTIYF
D gene: TRBD2; clone size: .; V gene: TRBV28; CDR3 protein: CASRGGRSTDTQYF
D gene: .; clone size: .; V gene: TRBV4-1; CDR3 protein: CASSQVGGARNIQYF
D gene: .; clone size: .; V gene: TRBV28; CDR3 protein: CASSFGGYSGNTIYF
D gene: .; clone size: .; V gene: TRBV9; CDR3 protein: CASSPGGKGEQYF
D gene: TRBD1; clone size: .; V gene: TRBV15; CDR3 protein: CATSTRDRALYEQYF